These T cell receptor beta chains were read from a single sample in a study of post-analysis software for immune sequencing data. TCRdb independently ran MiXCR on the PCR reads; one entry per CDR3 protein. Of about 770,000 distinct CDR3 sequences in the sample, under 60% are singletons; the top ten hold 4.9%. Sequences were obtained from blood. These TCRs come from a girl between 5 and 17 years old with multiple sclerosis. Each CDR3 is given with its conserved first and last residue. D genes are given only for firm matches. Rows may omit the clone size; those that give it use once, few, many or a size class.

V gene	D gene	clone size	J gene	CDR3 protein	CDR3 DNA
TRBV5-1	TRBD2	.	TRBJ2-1	CASSLALTSGRGDNEQFF	TGCGCCAGCAGCTTGGCGCTGACTAGCGGGAGAGGGGACAATGAGCAGTTCTTC
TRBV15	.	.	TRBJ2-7	CATSRDSTYEQYF	TGTGCCACCAGCAGAGACAGTACCTACGAGCAGTACTTC
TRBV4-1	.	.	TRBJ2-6	CASSQEPSSGANVLTF	TGCGCCAGCAGCCAAGAACCGAGCTCTGGGGCCAACGTCCTGACTTTC
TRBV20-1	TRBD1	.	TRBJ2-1	CSARGRRNEQFF	TGCAGTGCGAGGGGGCGCAGAAATGAGCAGTTCTTC
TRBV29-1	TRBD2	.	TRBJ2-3	CSADGGKRNSGKDSDTQYF	TGCAGCGCCGATGGTGGGAAGCGGAATAGCGGGAAGGATTCAGATACGCAGTATTTT
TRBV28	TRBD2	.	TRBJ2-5	CASSLTGRAMYF	TGTGCCAGCAGTTTAACCGGGAGGGCAATGTACTTC
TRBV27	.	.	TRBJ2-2	CASSPTNTGGANTGELFF	TGTGCCAGCAGTCCCACGAATACAGGGGGGGCAAACACCGGGGAGCTGTTTTTT
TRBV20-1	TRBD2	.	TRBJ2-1	CSAGLVRFEQFF	TGCAGTGCCGGACTAGTACGGTTTGAACAGTTCTTC
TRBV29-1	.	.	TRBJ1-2	CSVETREGYTF	TGCAGCGTTGAAACTCGAGAGGGCTACACCTTC
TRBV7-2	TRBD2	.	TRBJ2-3	CASSFGTSGADTQYF	TGTGCCAGCAGCTTTGGGACTAGCGGGGCAGATACGCAGTATTTT
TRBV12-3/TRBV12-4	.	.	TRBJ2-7	CASSSRQYEQYF	TGTGCCAGCAGTTCTCGACAGTACGAGCAGTACTTC
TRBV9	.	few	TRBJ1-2	CASSVATGGMRGYTF	TGTGCCAGCAGCGTAGCTACGGGGGGAATGCGCGGCTACACCTTC
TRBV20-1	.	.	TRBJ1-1	CSASKVSEAFF	TGCAGTGCTAGTAAAGTTTCTGAAGCTTTCTTT
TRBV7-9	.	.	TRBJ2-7	CASNRDGPYEQYF	TGTGCCAGCAACCGGGACGGACCCTACGAGCAGTACTTC
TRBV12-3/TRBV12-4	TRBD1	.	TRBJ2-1	CASSSRQGIEQFF	TGTGCCAGCAGTTCGCGACAGGGCATTGAGCAGTTCTTC
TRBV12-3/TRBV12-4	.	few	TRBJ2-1	CASSLMGNEQFF	TGTGCCAGCAGTTTAATGGGGAATGAGCAGTTCTTC
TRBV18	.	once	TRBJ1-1	CASSTLFRSGDAIAEAFF	TGTGCCAGCTCGACGCTCTTTCGCTCAGGGGACGCGATCGCTGAAGCTTTCTTT
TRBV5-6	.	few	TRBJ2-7	CASTLPGPNYEQYF	TGTGCCAGCACCCTACCGGGACCAAATTACGAGCAGTACTTC
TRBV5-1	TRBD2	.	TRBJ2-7	CASSFERELGGEQYF	TGCGCCAGCAGCTTCGAGCGGGAGTTGGGGGGCGAGCAGTACTTC
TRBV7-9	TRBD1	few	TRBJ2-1	CASSRGQGIYNEQFF	TGTGCCAGCAGCAGAGGACAGGGAATCTACAATGAGCAGTTCTTC
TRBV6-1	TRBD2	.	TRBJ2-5	CASGPSSGGGYQETQYF	TGTGCCAGCGGCCCCTCCTCGGGAGGGGGATACCAAGAGACCCAGTACTTC
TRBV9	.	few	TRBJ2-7	CASSVAPAADLYEQYF	TGTGCCAGCAGCGTAGCCCCTGCAGCGGATCTCTACGAGCAGTACTTC
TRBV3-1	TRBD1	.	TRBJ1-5	CASSQDSGTGTGQPQHF	TGTGCCAGCAGCCAAGATAGTGGGACAGGGACTGGTCAGCCCCAGCATTTT
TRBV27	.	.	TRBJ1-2	CASSQTGDFTLYGYTF	TGTGCCAGCAGCCAAACTGGCGATTTTACCCTCTATGGCTACACCTTC
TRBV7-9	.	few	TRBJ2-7	CASSLGHGTQIEQYF	TGTGCCAGCAGCTTAGGTCACGGGACTCAAATCGAGCAGTACTTC
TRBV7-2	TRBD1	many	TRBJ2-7	CASSSDRGIYEQYF	TGTGCCAGCAGCTCAGACAGGGGAATCTACGAGCAGTACTTC